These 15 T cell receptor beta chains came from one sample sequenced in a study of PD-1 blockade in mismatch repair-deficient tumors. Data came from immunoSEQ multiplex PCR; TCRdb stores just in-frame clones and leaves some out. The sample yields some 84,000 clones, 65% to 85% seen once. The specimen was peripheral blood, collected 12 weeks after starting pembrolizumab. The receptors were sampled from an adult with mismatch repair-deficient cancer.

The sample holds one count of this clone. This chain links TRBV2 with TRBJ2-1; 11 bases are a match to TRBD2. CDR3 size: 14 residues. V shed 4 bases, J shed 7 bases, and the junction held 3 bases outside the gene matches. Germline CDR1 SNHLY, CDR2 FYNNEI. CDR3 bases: TGTGCCAGCAGTGTAGCGGGAGGGCCAAATGAGCAGTTCTTC. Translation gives CASSVAGGPNEQFF.

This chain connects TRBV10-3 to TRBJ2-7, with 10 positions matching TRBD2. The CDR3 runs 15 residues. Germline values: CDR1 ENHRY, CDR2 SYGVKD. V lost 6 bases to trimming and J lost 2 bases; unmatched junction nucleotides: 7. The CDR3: CAISWGLAKTYEQYF. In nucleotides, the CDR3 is TGTGCCATCAGCTGGGGACTAGCGAAAACCTACGAGCAGTACTTC.

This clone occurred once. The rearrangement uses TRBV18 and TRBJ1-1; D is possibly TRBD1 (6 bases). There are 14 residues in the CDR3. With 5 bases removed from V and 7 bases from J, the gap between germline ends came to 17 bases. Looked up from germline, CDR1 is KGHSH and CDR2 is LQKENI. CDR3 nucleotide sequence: TGTGCCAGCTCAGGGTTCGGCAGACAGGATGAAGCTTTCTTT. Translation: CASSGFGRQDEAFF.

CDR3 region: CASSHLSGETEAFF. DNA for the CDR3: TGCGCCAGCAGCCATTTATCCGGGGAAACTGAAGCTTTCTTT. The chain uses TRBV4-1 and TRBJ1-1, with no clear D. Deletions cut 3 bases from V and 5 bases from J, with 13 bases between. Germline V gene sequence: CDR1 MGHRA, CDR2 YSYEKL. The length of the CDR3 is 14 residues.

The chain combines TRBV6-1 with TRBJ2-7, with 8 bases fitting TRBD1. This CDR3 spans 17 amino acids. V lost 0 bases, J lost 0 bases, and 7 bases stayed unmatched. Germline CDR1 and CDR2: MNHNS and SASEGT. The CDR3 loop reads CASSEALTGVASYEQYF. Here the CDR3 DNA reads TGTGCCAGCAGTGAAGCCCTGACAGGGGTGGCCTCCTACGAGCAGTACTTC.

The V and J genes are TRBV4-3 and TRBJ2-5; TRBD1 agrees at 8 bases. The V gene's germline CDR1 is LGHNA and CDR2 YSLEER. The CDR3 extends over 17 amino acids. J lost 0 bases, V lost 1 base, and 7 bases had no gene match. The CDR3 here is CASSQGPGGPHQETQYF. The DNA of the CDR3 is TGCGCCAGCAGCCAAGGGCCAGGGGGCCCCCACCAAGAGACCCAGTACTTC.

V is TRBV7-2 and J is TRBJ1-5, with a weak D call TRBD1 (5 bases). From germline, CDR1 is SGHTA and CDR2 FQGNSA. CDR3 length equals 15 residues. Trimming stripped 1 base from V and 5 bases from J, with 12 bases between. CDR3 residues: CASSLEGVSHQPQHF. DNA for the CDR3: TGTGCCAGCAGCTTAGAAGGGGTGTCCCATCAGCCCCAGCATTTT. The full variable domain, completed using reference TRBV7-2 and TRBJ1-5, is GAGVSQSPSNKVTEKGKDVELRCDPISGHTALYWYRQSLGQGLEFLIYFQGNSAPDKSGLPSDRFSAERTGGSVSTLTIQRTQQEDSAVYLCASSLEGVSHQPQHFGDGTRLSIL.

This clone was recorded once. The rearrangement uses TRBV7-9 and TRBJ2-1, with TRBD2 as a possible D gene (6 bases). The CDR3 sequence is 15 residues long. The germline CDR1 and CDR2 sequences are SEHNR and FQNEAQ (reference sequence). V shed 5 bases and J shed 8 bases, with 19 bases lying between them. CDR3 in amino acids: CASSARPGDLHEQFF. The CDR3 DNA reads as TGTGCCAGCAGCGCCCGGCCCGGGGACTTGCATGAGCAGTTCTTC.

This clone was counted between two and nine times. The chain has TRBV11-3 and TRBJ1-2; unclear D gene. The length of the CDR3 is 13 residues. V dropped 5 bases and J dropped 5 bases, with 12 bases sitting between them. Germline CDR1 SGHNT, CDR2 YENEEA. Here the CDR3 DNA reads TGTGCCAGCAGCCCCACGTTTTCTTATGGCTACACCTTC. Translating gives CASSPTFSYGYTF. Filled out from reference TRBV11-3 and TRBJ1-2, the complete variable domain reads EAGVVQSPRYKIIEKKQPVAFWCNPISGHNTLYWYLQNLGQGPELLIRYENEEAVDDSQLPKDRFSAERLKGVDSTLKIQPAELGDSAVYLCASSPTFSYGYTFGSGTRLTVV.

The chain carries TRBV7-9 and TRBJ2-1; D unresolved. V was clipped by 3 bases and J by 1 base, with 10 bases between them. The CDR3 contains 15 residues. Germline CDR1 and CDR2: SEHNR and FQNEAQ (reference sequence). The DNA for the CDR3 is TGTGCCAGCAGCTTTCATCGGGCTTCCTACAATGAGCAGTTCTTC. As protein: CASSFHRASYNEQFF.

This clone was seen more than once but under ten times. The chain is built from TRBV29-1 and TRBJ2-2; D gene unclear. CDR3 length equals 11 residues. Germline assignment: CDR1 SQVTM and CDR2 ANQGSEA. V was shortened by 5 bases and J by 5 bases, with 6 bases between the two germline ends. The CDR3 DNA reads TGCAGCGTTTCACAGACCGGGGAGCTGTTTTTT. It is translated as CSVSQTGELFF.

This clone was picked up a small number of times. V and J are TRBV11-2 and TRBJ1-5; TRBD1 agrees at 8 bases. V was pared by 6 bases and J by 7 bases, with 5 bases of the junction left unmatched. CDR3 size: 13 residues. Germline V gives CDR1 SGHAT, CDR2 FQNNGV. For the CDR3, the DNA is TGTGCCAGCAGTCGGGACAGGCGCCAGCCCCAGCATTTT. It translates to CASSRDRRQPQHF.

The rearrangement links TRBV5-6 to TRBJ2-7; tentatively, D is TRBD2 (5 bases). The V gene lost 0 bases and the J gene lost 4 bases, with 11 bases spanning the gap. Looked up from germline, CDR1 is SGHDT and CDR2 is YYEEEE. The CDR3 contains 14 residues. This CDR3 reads CASSLGSGFYEQYF. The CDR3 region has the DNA TGTGCCAGCAGCTTGGGGTCGGGGTTTTACGAGCAGTACTTC. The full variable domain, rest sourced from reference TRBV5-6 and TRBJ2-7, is DAGVTQSPTHLIKTRGQQVTLRCSPKSGHDTVSWYQQALGQGPQFIFQYYEEEERQRGNFPDRFSGHQFPNYSSELNVNALLLGDSALYLCASSLGSGFYEQYFGPGTRLTVT.

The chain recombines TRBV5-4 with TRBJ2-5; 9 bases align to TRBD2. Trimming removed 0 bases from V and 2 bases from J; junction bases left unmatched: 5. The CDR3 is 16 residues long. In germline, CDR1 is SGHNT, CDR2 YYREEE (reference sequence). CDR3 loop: CASSLDLAGAQETQYF. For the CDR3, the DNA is TGTGCCAGCAGCTTGGATTTAGCGGGAGCACAAGAGACCCAGTACTTC. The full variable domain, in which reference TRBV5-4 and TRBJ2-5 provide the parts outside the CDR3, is ETGVTQSPTHLIKTRGQQVTLRCSSQSGHNTVSWYQQALGQGPQFIFQYYREEENGRGNFPPRFSGLQFPNYSSELNVNALELDDSALYLCASSLDLAGAQETQYFGPGTRLLVL.

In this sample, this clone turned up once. CDR3 sequence (DNA): TGCGCCAGCAGCCAAGATCGGTCAGACCTCTACGAGCAGTACTTC. Translated: CASSQDRSDLYEQYF. J is TRBJ2-7 and V is TRBV4-1, with no clear D. V lost 0 bases and J lost 3, with 12 bases in between. The germline V gene encodes CDR1 MGHRA and CDR2 YSYEKL. The CDR3 spans 15 residues.